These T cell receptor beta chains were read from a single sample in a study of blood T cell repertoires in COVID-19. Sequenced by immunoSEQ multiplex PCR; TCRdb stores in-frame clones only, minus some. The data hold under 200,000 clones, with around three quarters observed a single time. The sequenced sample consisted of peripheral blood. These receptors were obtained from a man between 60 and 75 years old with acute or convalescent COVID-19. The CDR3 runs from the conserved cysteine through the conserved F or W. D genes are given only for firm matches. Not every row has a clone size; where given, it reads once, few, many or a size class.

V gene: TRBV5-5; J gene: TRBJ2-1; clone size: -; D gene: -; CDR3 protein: CASSATGTLQFF; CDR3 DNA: TGTGCCAGCAGCGCGACCGGGACTTTGCAGTTCTTC
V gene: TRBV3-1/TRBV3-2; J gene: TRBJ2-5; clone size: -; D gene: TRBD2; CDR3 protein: CASSQGLAGGQYF; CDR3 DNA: TGTGCCAGCAGCCAGGGACTAGCGGGGGGGCAGTACTTC
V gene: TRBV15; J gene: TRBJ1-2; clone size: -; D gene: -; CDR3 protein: CATSREKQHYGYTF; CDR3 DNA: TGTGCCACCAGCAGGGAAAAACAGCACTATGGCTACACCTTC
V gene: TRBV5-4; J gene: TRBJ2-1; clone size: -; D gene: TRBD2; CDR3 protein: CASSWTSSEQFF; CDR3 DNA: TGTGCCAGCAGCTGGACTAGCAGTGAGCAGTTCTTC
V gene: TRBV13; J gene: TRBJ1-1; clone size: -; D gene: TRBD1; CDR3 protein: CASSLLTGGRNTEAFF; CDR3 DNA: TGTGCCAGCAGCCTATTAACAGGGGGCCGGAACACTGAAGCTTTCTTT
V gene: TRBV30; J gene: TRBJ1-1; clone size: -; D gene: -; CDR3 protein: CAWSQLGGNTEAFF; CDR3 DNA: TGTGCCTGGAGTCAACTTGGAGGGAACACTGAAGCTTTCTTT
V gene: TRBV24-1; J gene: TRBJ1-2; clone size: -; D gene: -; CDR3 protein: CATSASVYGYTF; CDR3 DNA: TGTGCCACCAGTGCGTCCGTCTATGGCTACACCTTC
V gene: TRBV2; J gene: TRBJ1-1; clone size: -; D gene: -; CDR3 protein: CASRRTLNTEAFF; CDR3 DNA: TGTGCCAGCAGGCGGACTCTTAACACTGAAGCTTTCTTT
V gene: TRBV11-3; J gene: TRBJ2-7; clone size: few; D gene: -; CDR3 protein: CASSSRDSYEQYF; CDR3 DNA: TGTGCCAGCAGCTCCCGGGACTCCTACGAGCAGTACTTC
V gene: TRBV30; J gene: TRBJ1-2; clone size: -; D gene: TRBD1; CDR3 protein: CAWSDTYRGDYTF; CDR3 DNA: TGTGCCTGGAGCGATACTTACAGGGGGGACTACACCTTC
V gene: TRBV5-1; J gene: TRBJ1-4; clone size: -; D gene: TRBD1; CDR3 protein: CASSLQGQGEKLFF; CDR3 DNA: TGCGCCAGCAGCTTACAGGGACAGGGGGAAAAACTGTTTTTT
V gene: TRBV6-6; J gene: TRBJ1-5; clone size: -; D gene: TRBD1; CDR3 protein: CASSPRQGSNQPQHF; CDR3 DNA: TGTGCCAGCAGTCCTCGACAGGGGAGCAATCAGCCCCAGCATTTT
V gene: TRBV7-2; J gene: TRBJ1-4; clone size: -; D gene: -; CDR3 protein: CASSLVAREKLFF; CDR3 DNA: TGTGCCAGCAGCTTAGTCGCCAGAGAAAAACTGTTTTTT
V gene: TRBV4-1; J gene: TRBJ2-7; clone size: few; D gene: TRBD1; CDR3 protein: CASSQFGQGAIYEQYF; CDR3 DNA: TGCGCCAGCAGCCAATTTGGACAGGGGGCCATCTACGAGCAGTACTTC
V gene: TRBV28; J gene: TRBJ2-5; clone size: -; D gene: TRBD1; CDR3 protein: CASSSKTGRRQETQYF; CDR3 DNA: TGTGCCAGCAGTTCGAAGACAGGGAGACGGCAAGAGACCCAGTACTTC
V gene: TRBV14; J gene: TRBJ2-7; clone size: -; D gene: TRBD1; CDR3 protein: CASSQRTGETYEQYF; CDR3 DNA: TGTGCCAGCAGCCAACGGACAGGGGAGACCTACGAGCAGTACTTC
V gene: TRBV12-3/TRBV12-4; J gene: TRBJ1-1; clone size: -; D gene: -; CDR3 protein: CASSGRVNTEAFF; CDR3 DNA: TGTGCCAGCTCAGGCAGGGTCAACACTGAAGCTTTCTTT
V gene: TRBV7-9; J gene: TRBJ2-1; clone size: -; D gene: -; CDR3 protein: CASSSDSSSYNEQFF; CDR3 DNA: TGTGCCAGCAGCTCGGACTCTAGCTCCTACAATGAGCAGTTCTTC
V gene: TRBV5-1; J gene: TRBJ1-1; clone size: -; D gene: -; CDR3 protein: CASKEGGTEAFF; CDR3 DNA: TGCGCCAGCAAGGAAGGGGGCACTGAAGCTTTCTTT
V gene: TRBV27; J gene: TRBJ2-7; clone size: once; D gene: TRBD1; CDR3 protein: CASSFRQGTGEQYF; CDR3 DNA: TGTGCCAGCAGTTTTAGACAGGGTACGGGCGAGCAGTACTTC
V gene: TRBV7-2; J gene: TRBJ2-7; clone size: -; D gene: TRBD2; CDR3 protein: CASSWTREYFYEQYF; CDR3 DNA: TGTGCCAGCAGCTGGACTAGAGAATACTTCTACGAGCAGTACTTC
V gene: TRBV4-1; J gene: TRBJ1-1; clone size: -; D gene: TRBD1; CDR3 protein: CASSPRSQGGTEAFF; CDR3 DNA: TGCGCCAGCAGCCCCAGATCACAGGGGGGCACTGAAGCTTTCTTT
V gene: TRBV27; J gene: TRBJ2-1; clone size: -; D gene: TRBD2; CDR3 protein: CASRGTSGYNEQFF; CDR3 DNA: TGTGCCAGCAGGGGGACTAGCGGTTACAATGAGCAGTTCTTC
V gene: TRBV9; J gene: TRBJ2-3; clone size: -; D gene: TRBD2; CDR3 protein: CASSVRLAGGLRSDTQYF; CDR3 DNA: TGTGCCAGCAGCGTCAGACTAGCGGGGGGGCTAAGGTCAGATACGCAGTATTTT
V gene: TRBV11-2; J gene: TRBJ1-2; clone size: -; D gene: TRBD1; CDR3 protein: CASSLVFTGAYGYTF; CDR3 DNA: TGTGCCAGCAGCTTAGTTTTCACAGGGGCCTATGGCTACACCTTC
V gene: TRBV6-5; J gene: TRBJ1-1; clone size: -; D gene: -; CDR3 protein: CASSYTREGGSEAFF; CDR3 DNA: TGTGCCAGCAGTTACACTCGCGAGGGGGGGAGTGAAGCTTTCTTT